This T cell receptor (beta chain) was captured in a study of T-cell reconstitution after alpha-beta-depleted transplantation in children. This clonotype occurred many times. Preparation of the TCRbeta library used unique molecular identifiers. TCRdb redid the calling of the PCR reads with MiXCR, one entry per CDR3 protein. The sample has about 610,000 distinct CDR3 sequences; 10% are singletons. Sequenced here: PBMCs from the stem cell graft donor, sampled from the stem cell graft. The clonotype originates from a human donor who donated a stem cell graft to a child with acute myeloid leukemia.

Written as DNA, the CDR3 is TGTGCCAGCAGCCCCAAGGCGGTAAACACCGGGGAGCTGTTTTTT. Translation: CASSPKAVNTGELFF. V is TRBV27 and J is TRBJ2-2; D unclear. This CDR3 is 15 amino acids long. Trimming removed 6 bases at V and 2 bases at J, with 13 bases between. Germline CDR1 and CDR2: MNHEY and SMNVEV (reference sequence).